The next 8 T cell receptor beta chains were all read from a single sample in a study of cytomegalovirus exposure and HLA in healthy donors. Researchers ran the PCR with 60 Vbeta and 13 Jbeta primers. This table comes from immunoSEQ multiplex PCR, and its TCRdb copy is limited to in-frame clones, with some not included. With roughly 77,000 clones in the sample, the ten largest clones hold roughly 4.8%. The material sequenced was PBMCs. The receptor set was obtained from a man aged 25-45 years in good health and CMV-seronegative.

The chain employs TRBV4-2 and TRBJ1-5; no reliable D call. The V gene's germline CDR1 is LGHNA and CDR2 YNFKEQ. V lost 1 base, J lost 6 bases, and 13 bases lay in between. CDR3 length equals 15 residues. CDR3 sequence: CASSQGLEVTQPQHF. The CDR3 nucleotides are TGTGCCAGCAGCCAAGGTCTTGAGGTCACTCAGCCCCAGCATTTT.

To note about this clone: Its ends do not fully match the called genes, so a read error is possible. The chain couples TRBV11-3 to TRBJ2-1; 10 positions agree with TRBD2. The CDR3 is 15 amino acids. Germline V gives CDR1 SGHNT, CDR2 YENEEA. The CDR3 is CASTLTSGKLHEQFF. For the CDR3, the DNA is TGTGCCAGCACCTTAACTAGCGGGAAATTACATGAGCAGTTCTTC.

This chain joins TRBV19 and TRBJ2-1, with TRBD2 identical over 9 bases. CDR3 length equals 16 residues. CDR1 is LNHDA and CDR2 is SQIVND in the germline V gene (reference sequence). V shed 2 bases, J shed 3 bases, and the junction held 5 bases outside the gene matches. CDR3 in amino acids: CASSIKISGGYNEQFF. The CDR3 DNA follows: TGTGCCAGTAGTATAAAAATTAGCGGGGGCTACAATGAGCAGTTCTTC.

This chain connects TRBV5-5 to TRBJ2-3; no reliable D call. Germline V gives CDR1 SGHKS, CDR2 YYEKEE (reference sequence). The CDR3 is 14 amino acids. Deletions cut 3 bases from V and 0 bases from J, with 8 bases between. The CDR3 nucleotides are TGTGCCAGCAGCTGGGCCCTTAGCACAGATACGCAGTATTTT. Translating gives CASSWALSTDTQYF.

The CDR3 sequence is CAWITAGANVLTF. CDR3 nucleotides: TGTGCCTGGATCACAGCTGGGGCCAACGTCCTGACTTTC. This sequence joins TRBV30 and TRBJ2-6; no clear D. Per germline, CDR1 GTSNPN and CDR2 SVGIG (reference sequence). The V gene lost 4 bases and the J gene lost 2 bases, with 6 bases spanning the gap. This CDR3 has 13 amino acids.

The rearrangement uses TRBV18 and TRBJ2-1, with TRBD2 identical over 10 bases. V lost 3 bases to trimming and J lost 8 bases; unmatched junction nucleotides: 7. This CDR3 contains 15 residues. CDR1 and CDR2 (germline): KGHSH, LQKENI. CDR3: CASSPPGLAKDEQFF. In nucleotides, the CDR3 is TGTGCCAGCTCACCTCCGGGACTAGCGAAAGATGAGCAGTTCTTC.

The rearrangement links TRBV30 to TRBJ2-5, with 8 nucleotides matching TRBD2. The germline CDR1 and CDR2 sequences are GTSNPN and SVGIG (reference sequence). V shed 2 bases and J 7 bases; nucleotides not matched to a gene: 9. This CDR3 is built from 14 residues. The CDR3 here is CAWSLELAAGTQYF. CDR3 DNA: TGTGCCTGGAGTCTTGAACTAGCGGCAGGGACCCAGTACTTC. Using reference TRBV30 and TRBJ2-5 for the parts outside the CDR3, the full variable domain is SQTIHQWPATLVQPVGSPLSLECTVEGTSNPNLYWYRQAAGRGLQLLFYSVGIGQISSEVPQNLSASRPQDRQFILSSKKLLLSDSGFYLCAWSLELAAGTQYFGPGTRLLVL.

This chain uses TRBV2 with TRBJ1-5; 7 nucleotides match TRBD1. The germline CDR1 and CDR2 sequences are SNHLY and FYNNEI. Germline trimming cut 4 bases from V and 4 bases from J; bases unmatched to any gene: 4. This CDR3 is 14 amino acids long. As DNA, the CDR3 is TGTGCCAGCAGTGGCACAGGGGTAAATCAGCCCCAGCATTTT. Translated: CASSGTGVNQPQHF.